Presented here are 7 T cell receptor beta chains from one specimen sequenced in a study of blood T cell repertoires in COVID-19. TCRdb's table, derived via immunoSEQ multiplex PCR, lists solely in-frame clones and lacks some. The sample gives some 95,000 clones, around nine tenths of which show up once; about 1.2% is in the top ten. The sequencing input was peripheral blood. The origin of the receptors is a man older than 75 with active or convalescent COVID-19.

V gene TRBV19 combines with J gene TRBJ1-1; 8 bases line up with TRBD1. CDR3 length: 15 residues. Germline trimming cut 4 bases from V and 1 base from J; bases unmatched to any gene: 5. Germline CDR1 reads LNHDA; CDR2 reads SQIVND (reference sequence). The CDR3 DNA reads as TGTGCCAGTAGTAACACAGGGGGGAGGAACACTGAAGCTTTCTTT. Its protein product is CASSNTGGRNTEAFF.

The DNA for the CDR3 is TGTGCCAGCAGTTCGGGACAGGGGGTCATCTATGGCTACACCTTC. Amino acids: CASSSGQGVIYGYTF. The J gene is TRBJ1-2, the V gene TRBV28; 11 positions match TRBD1. Germline V gene sequence: CDR1 MDHEN, CDR2 SYDVKM. The V segment lost 4 bases and the J segment 4 bases; nucleotides outside the gene matches: 5. This CDR3 is built from 15 residues.

This clone was seen a single time. The chain uses TRBV7-9 and TRBJ2-5, with D perhaps TRBD1 (5 bases). Germline CDR1 SEHNR, CDR2 FQNEAQ (reference sequence). The CDR3 consists of 14 residues. V lost 7 bases and J 4 bases, leaving 16 bases between the germline ends. CDR3 protein: CASNIQGGAETQYF. For the CDR3, the DNA is TGTGCCAGCAACATTCAGGGTGGGGCAGAGACCCAGTACTTC.

The rearrangement uses TRBV19 and TRBJ2-7, with D possibly TRBD2 on 5 matching bases. Germline V CDR1 and CDR2: LNHDA, SQIVND (reference sequence). The ends were cut back, 7 bases at V and 6 bases at J, with 10 bases in the middle. The CDR3 is made up of 11 amino acids. The CDR3: CASIDRGEQYF. In DNA form, the CDR3 reads TGTGCCAGTATAGACCGGGGCGAGCAGTACTTC.

The CDR3 DNA reads TGTGCCAGCAGCTTGGGACTAGCGGTTCGCAATGAGCAGTTCTTC. Protein: CASSLGLAVRNEQFF. The chain carries TRBV7-8 and TRBJ2-1; 11 bases match TRBD2. The CDR3 is 15 residues long. After removal of 3 bases from V and 6 bases from J, the junction contained 4 bases not matched to a gene. Germline assignment: CDR1 SGHVS and CDR2 FQNEAQ.

The chain employs TRBV24-1 and TRBJ2-2; 10 bases align to TRBD1. J gave up 6 bases and V 7 bases, and 7 bases lay outside the gene matches. The CDR3 loop spans 15 amino acids. The V gene's germline CDR1 is KGHDR and CDR2 SFDVKD. For the CDR3, the DNA is TGTGCCACCAGCCAAGGGACAGGGGAGGCCGGGGAGCTGTTTTTT. This sequence encodes CATSQGTGEAGELFF.

This clone occurred once. This rearrangement joins TRBV6-5 to TRBJ2-7, with D possibly TRBD2 on 5 matching bases. With 6 bases removed from V and 0 bases from J, the gap between germline ends came to 12 bases. This CDR3 region has 14 residues. Germline V gene data show CDR1 as MNHEY and CDR2 as SVGAGI. The CDR3 DNA follows: TGTGCCAGCAGCTCGGCGGGTAACTCCTACGAGCAGTACTTC. Its translation: CASSSAGNSYEQYF.